This TCR beta chain was sequenced for a study of blood T cell repertoires in COVID-19. Study-level information: There were acute and convalescent COVID-19 samples, and they came from the United States, Italy and Spain. Sources were T cells, B-cell-depleted T cells, or PBMCs; the material itself was cDNA or gDNA.

In the authors' workflow: The assay estimated nucleated cells by amplifying reference gene primers. Profiling relied on immunoSEQ multiplex PCR, and the TCRdb table lists in-frame clones only, not all of them. That table gives V, J and clone size, and the DNA gave D and trimming. This sample has over 200,000 clones, with 65% to 90% found just once. Comment on this clone: The junction shows a germline mismatch at one end, possibly a read error.

The sequence was collected from an elderly man with acute or convalescent COVID-19. Material for sequencing was peripheral blood.

The CDR3 DNA is TGTGCGAGTACAAGGCTAGCGGGACCGCAAGAGACCCAGTACTTC. Its translation: CASTRLAGPQETQYF. The chain joins TRBV19 to TRBJ2-5; 9 bases map to TRBD2. The CDR3 spans 15 residues. Germline assignment: CDR1 LNHDA and CDR2 SQIVND (reference sequence).